The rows below give T cell receptor beta chains drawn from one sample of a study of shared clonotypes between healthy human individuals. Repertoires were generated with immunoSEQ multiplex PCR, while TCRdb's copy carries only in-frame clones and drops some. The repertoire holds approximately 500,000 clones, with 96% as singletons. The sample comprised naive CD4+ T cells sorted from blood. These receptors all come from a woman aged 30 to 39 in good health. Both conserved end residues are part of each CDR3. Each record gives: D gene, clone size, V gene, J gene, CDR3 DNA, CDR3 protein. The D gene is left open where the match is weak. Clone sizes are given selectively: once, few, many, or a class where the clone is expanded.

TRBD1,.,TRBV5-1,TRBJ1-2,TGCGCCAGCAGCTTACAGGGGGCTGGCTATGGCTACACCTTC,CASSLQGAGYGYTF
TRBD1,.,TRBV27,TRBJ1-2,TGTGCCAGCGGAACAACTCGGACAGGGAACTATGGCTACACCTTC,CASGTTRTGNYGYTF
TRBD2,.,TRBV19,TRBJ2-5,TGTGCCAGTAGTCTAGCGGGGACCTACCAAGAGACCCAGTACTTC,CASSLAGTYQETQYF
.,.,TRBV7-7,TRBJ2-6,TGTGCCAGCAGCTTAGGGCTCGGACCTGGGGCCAACGTCCTGACTTTC,CASSLGLGPGANVLTF
.,.,TRBV14,TRBJ1-3,TGTGCCAGCAGCCAAGATCCCGGGCCCGGAAACACCATATATTTT,CASSQDPGPGNTIYF
TRBD2,.,TRBV6-5,TRBJ2-7,TGTGCCAGCAGTTGGGTGACTAGCGGGACCTACGAGCAGTACTTC,CASSWVTSGTYEQYF
.,.,TRBV28,TRBJ1-2,TGTGCCAGTCTAGAGGGAGGGAGCCCAGACAACTATGGCTACACCTTC,CASLEGGSPDNYGYTF
TRBD2,.,TRBV19,TRBJ2-7,TGTGCCAGTAGTGCTCTAGCGGGAGTATACGAGCAGTACTTC,CASSALAGVYEQYF
.,.,TRBV28,TRBJ1-3,TGTGCCAGCAGCCCGGAATTGGGAAGAACCATATATTTT,CASSPELGRTIYF
TRBD2,.,TRBV4-1,TRBJ2-1,TGCGCCAGCAGCCAAGGAGGGAGTCTAGCGGAGCTCCTCTCCTACAATGAGCAGTTCTTC,CASSQGGSLAELLSYNEQFF
TRBD2,.,TRBV28,TRBJ2-7,TGTGCCAGCAGTTTAGGGGGACTAGTCCCCTACGAGCAGTACTTC,CASSLGGLVPYEQYF
.,.,TRBV19,TRBJ1-4,TGTGCCAGTAGTTACCTGGGGATGAATGAAAAACTGTTTTTT,CASSYLGMNEKLFF
TRBD2,.,TRBV11-2,TRBJ2-7,TGTGCCAGCAGCCCCCGCGCATGGACTAGCGGGAGGAAGGACGAGCAGTACTTC,CASSPRAWTSGRKDEQYF
.,.,TRBV28,TRBJ1-5,TGTGCCAGCAGTTTTATGAATCAGCCCCAGCATTTT,CASSFMNQPQHF
TRBD2,.,TRBV18,TRBJ2-7,TGTGCCAGCTCACCTGTCCCTAGCGGTTCCTACGAGCAGTACTTC,CASSPVPSGSYEQYF
.,.,TRBV29-1,TRBJ2-2,TGCAGCGTTCGTCGGGACCCCGGGGAGCTGTTTTTT,CSVRRDPGELFF
TRBD1,.,TRBV5-1,TRBJ2-5,TGCGCCAGCAGCGCCTCCGGGACAGAAGAGACCCAGTACTTC,CASSASGTEETQYF
TRBD1,.,TRBV6-1,TRBJ1-5,TGTGCCAGCAGTGAATTCGACGGGGCAGGGGGCCAGCCCCAGCATTTT,CASSEFDGAGGQPQHF
TRBD1,.,TRBV27,TRBJ1-2,TGTGCCAGCAGTTTATTGGGCGGGACAGGGGGGCGAGGCTATGGCTACACCTTC,CASSLLGGTGGRGYGYTF
.,.,TRBV5-1,TRBJ2-7,TGCGCCAGCAGCCCATCCGGGGACTTCTACGAGCAGTACTTC,CASSPSGDFYEQYF
TRBD1,.,TRBV19,TRBJ1-1,TGTGCCTGCTACCCCGGGACAGGGGGCCCCCCATCGGACACTGAAGCTTTCTTT,CACYPGTGGPPSDTEAFF
.,once,TRBV18,TRBJ2-2,TGTGCCAGCTCACCAGGGGGTAACACCGGGGAGCTGTTTTTT,CASSPGGNTGELFF
.,.,TRBV7-2,TRBJ2-4,TGTGCCAGCAGCCTTCTTTGGGGCAGGGAAAATTCCAAAAACATTCAGTACTTC,CASSLLWGRENSKNIQYF
.,.,TRBV5-5,TRBJ1-4,TGTGCCAGCAGCTTAACATCATTGGGTGAAAAACTGTTTTTT,CASSLTSLGEKLFF
.,.,TRBV28,TRBJ1-2,TGTGCCAGCAGACTTCGCTTTGGCTACACCTTC,CASRLRFGYTF
.,.,TRBV28,TRBJ2-7,TGTGCCAGCAGTTCAGGACCTACCTACGAGCAGTACTTC,CASSSGPTYEQYF
.,.,TRBV4-1,TRBJ2-1,TGCGCCAGCAGCCGAATTGGGCGGAACTACAATGAGCAGTTCTTC,CASSRIGRNYNEQFF
.,.,TRBV28,TRBJ2-2,TGTGCCAGCAATAGCGCGAACACCGGGGAGCTGTTTTTT,CASNSANTGELFF
.,.,TRBV18,TRBJ1-5,TGTGCCAGCTCAGAACGGGCCGCCAATCAGCCCCAGCATTTT,CASSERAANQPQHF
.,.,TRBV4-2,TRBJ2-2,TGTGCCAGCAGCCAAGTTATCTCCGGGGTCGCCGGGGAGCTGTTTTTT,CASSQVISGVAGELFF
TRBD2,once,TRBV11-3,TRBJ2-3,TGTGCCAGCAGCCCTATAGCGGGTTCTAGCACAGATACGCAGTATTTT,CASSPIAGSSTDTQYF
.,.,TRBV11-2,TRBJ1-1,TGTGCCAGCAGCTTGCGGTCCAGGGTGAACACTGAAGCTTTCTTT,CASSLRSRVNTEAFF
.,once,TRBV18,TRBJ2-4,TGTGCCAGCTCGTCGGGACACGGTATGGGGGCCCTATCCAAAAACATTCAGTACTTC,CASSSGHGMGALSKNIQYF
.,.,TRBV29-1,TRBJ2-3,TGCAGCGTTGAGGCCCGGTTGGCAGATACGCAGTATTTT,CSVEARLADTQYF
.,.,TRBV5-1,TRBJ2-7,TGCGCCAGCAGCTATGGCGGTCCCTACGAGCAGTACTTC,CASSYGGPYEQYF
.,.,TRBV29-1,TRBJ2-7,TGCAGCGTTGTGATGGGCAGGGACGAGCAGTACTTC,CSVVMGRDEQYF
TRBD1,.,TRBV27,TRBJ2-1,TGTGCCAGCAGTGGCCCCGGACAGGGAAGGAATGAGCAGTTCTTC,CASSGPGQGRNEQFF
.,.,TRBV5-1,TRBJ2-4,TGCGCCAGCAGTTGGGGTCCGAGCGGCAAAAACATTCAGTACTTC,CASSWGPSGKNIQYF